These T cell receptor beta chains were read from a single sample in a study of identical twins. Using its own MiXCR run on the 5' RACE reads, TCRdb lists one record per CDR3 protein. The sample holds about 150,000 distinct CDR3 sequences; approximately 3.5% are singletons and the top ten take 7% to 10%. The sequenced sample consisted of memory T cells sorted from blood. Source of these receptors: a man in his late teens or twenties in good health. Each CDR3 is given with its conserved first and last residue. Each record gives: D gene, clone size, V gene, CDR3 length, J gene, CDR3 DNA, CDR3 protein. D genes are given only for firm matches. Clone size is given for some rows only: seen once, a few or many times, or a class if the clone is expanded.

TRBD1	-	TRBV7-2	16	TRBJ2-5	TGTGCCAGCAGCCTATTCGGACAGGGTTCATCCGAGACCCAGTACTTC	CASSLFGQGSSETQYF
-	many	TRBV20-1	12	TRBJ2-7	TGCAGTGCTAGCTCGGGGGCCCACGAGCAGTACTTC	CSASSGAHEQYF
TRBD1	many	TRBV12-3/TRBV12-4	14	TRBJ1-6	TGTGCCAGCAGTGCGGGACAGGGAAATTCACCCCTCCACTTT	CASSAGQGNSPLHF
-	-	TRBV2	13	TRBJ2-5	TGTGCCAGCAGTGAACTTCGAGGAGAGACCCAGTACTTC	CASSELRGETQYF
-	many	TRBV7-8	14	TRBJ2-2	TGTGCCAGCAGCTTAGTGTCCAGGGACGGGGAGCTGTTTTTT	CASSLVSRDGELFF
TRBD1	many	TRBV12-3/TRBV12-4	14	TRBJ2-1	TGTGCCAGTAACCGGGACAGGAGCTACAATGAGCAGTTCTTC	CASNRDRSYNEQFF
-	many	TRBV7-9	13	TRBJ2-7	TGTGCCAGCAGCTTAAACAGGGCGGCCGAGCAGTACTTC	CASSLNRAAEQYF
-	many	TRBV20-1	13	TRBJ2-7	TGCAGTGCGAAACCGGGGGCGTCCTACGAGCAGTACTTC	CSAKPGASYEQYF
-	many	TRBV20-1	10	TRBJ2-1	TGCAGTGCCCGCACTTATGAGCAGTTCTTC	CSARTYEQFF
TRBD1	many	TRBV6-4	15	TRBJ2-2	TGTGCCAGCAGTGCCGGTCAGGGGGAGACCGGGGAGCTGTTTTTT	CASSAGQGETGELFF
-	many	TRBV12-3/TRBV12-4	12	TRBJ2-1	TGTGCCAGCAGCCTATCCCTTAATGAGCAGTTCTTC	CASSLSLNEQFF
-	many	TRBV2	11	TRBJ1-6	TGTGCCAGCAGTGTTGGATCACCCCTCCACTTT	CASSVGSPLHF
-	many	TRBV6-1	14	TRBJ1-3	TGTGCCAGCAGTACAGGGTTTGGTGGAAACACCATATATTTT	CASSTGFGGNTIYF
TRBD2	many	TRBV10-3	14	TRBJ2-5	TGTGCCATCAGTGAGGCTAGCGGGACGGAGACCCAGTACTTC	CAISEASGTETQYF
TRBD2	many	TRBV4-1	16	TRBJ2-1	TGCGCCAGCAGCCAAGAGGTAGTAGCGGGAGGGCATGAGCAGTTCTTC	CASSQEVVAGGHEQFF
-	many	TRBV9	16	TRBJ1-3	TGTGCCAGCAGCGTAGGGGCCGCCAACTCTGGAAACACCATATATTTT	CASSVGAANSGNTIYF
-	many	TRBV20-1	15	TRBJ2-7	TGCAGTGCTAGAGATGCCCTAGCAGGGACCTACGAGCAGTACTTC	CSARDALAGTYEQYF
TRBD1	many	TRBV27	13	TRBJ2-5	TGTGCCAGCAGTTTATTAGGGGGCGAGACCCAGTACTTC	CASSLLGGETQYF
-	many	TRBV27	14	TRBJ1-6	TGTGCCAGCATGATGTTGAGGGGGGGTTCACCCCTCCACTTT	CASMMLRGGSPLHF
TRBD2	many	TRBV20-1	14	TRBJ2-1	TGCAGTGCTAGCGGGCGGGAGGCGTACAATGAGCAGTTCTTC	CSASGREAYNEQFF
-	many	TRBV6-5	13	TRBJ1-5	TGTGCCAGCAGTTACCGGGGAGAGCAGCCCCAGCATTTT	CASSYRGEQPQHF
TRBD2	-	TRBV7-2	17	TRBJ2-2	TGTGCCACCAGCTCCGGGACTAGCGGGATCTACACCGGGGAGCTGTTTTTT	CATSSGTSGIYTGELFF
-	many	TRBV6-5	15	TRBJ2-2	TGTGCCAGCAGTTACGATATCTCAGTATCCGGGGAGCTGTTTTTT	CASSYDISVSGELFF
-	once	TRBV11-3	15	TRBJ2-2	TGTGCCAGCAGCCCACGGGCGGGGAACACCGGGGAGCTGTTTTTT	CASSPRAGNTGELFF